Following are 19 T cell receptor beta chains from one sample sequenced in a study of blood T cell repertoires in COVID-19 (dated by TCRdb to about 2020). The library came from the immunoSEQ multiplex PCR assay. TCRdb retrieved this table from immuneACCESS and kept in-frame rearrangements only. Not all clones are present; in checked studies, unresolved V genes account for under half, and no reason is known for the remainder. This sample gives roughly 87,000 clones in total; approximately 83% of them show up just once. Clones ranked in the top ten supply roughly 2.2% of the sample. The sample was peripheral blood. These receptors came from a woman in her sixties or seventies with acute or convalescent COVID-19.

The rearrangement links TRBV2 to TRBJ1-3; D perhaps matches TRBD1 (6 bases). Germline-derived CDR1 and CDR2 are SNHLY and FYNNEI. V lost 2 bases, J lost 3 bases, and 14 bases lay in between. The CDR3 length is 16 residues. CDR3 region: CASSEQDRRSGNTIYF. Written as DNA, the CDR3 is TGTGCCAGCAGTGAACAAGACAGGCGGAGTGGAAACACCATATATTTT. Complete variable domain (other parts from reference TRBV2 and TRBJ1-3): EPEVTQTPSHQVTQMGQEVILRCVPISNHLYFYWYRQILGQKVEFLVSFYNNEISEKSEIFDDQFSVERPDGSNFTLKIRSTKLEDSAMYFCASSEQDRRSGNTIYFGEGSWLTVV.

This chain connects TRBV2 to TRBJ1-2; the D is unclear. Germline assignment: CDR1 SNHLY and CDR2 FYNNEI. The CDR3 spans 14 residues. Trimming stripped 7 bases from V and 3 bases from J, with 15 bases between. The CDR3 protein is CASTTGLLDYGYTF. The CDR3 DNA reads TGTGCCAGCACAACCGGACTGCTCGACTATGGCTACACCTTC.

This chain links TRBV11-2 with TRBJ1-1; the D gene is possibly TRBD1 (6 bases). Trimming removed 1 base at V and 1 base at J, with 7 bases between. This CDR3 has 14 amino acids. Germline V gene data show CDR1 as SGHAT and CDR2 as FQNNGV. The CDR3 loop reads CASSLGTANTEAFF. The CDR3 coding sequence is TGTGCCAGCAGCTTAGGGACAGCGAACACTGAAGCTTTCTTT.

This chain joins TRBV7-2 and TRBJ2-7, with a possible D match to TRBD1 (5 bases). CDR3 size: 14 residues. With 1 base removed from V and 5 bases from J, the gap between germline ends came to 12 bases. Germline loops: CDR1 SGHTA, CDR2 FQGNSA. CDR3 loop: CASSLVGQFDEQYF. In nucleotides, the CDR3 is TGTGCCAGCAGCTTAGTCGGACAATTCGACGAGCAGTACTTC. Full variable domain (rest looked up from reference TRBV7-2 and TRBJ2-7): GAGVSQSPSNKVTEKGKDVELRCDPISGHTALYWYRQSLGQGLEFLIYFQGNSAPDKSGLPSDRFSAERTGGSVSTLTIQRTQQEDSAVYLCASSLVGQFDEQYFGPGTRLTVT.

The V gene is TRBV5-1, the J gene TRBJ1-2, with D possibly matching TRBD1 (6 bases). This CDR3 has 13 amino acids. V was trimmed by 0 bases and J by 7 bases, leaving 10 bases between them. Germline lookup yields CDR1 SGHRS and CDR2 YFSETQ. The CDR3 reads CASSLETGIGYTF. DNA for the CDR3: TGCGCCAGCAGCTTGGAAACAGGGATTGGCTACACCTTC.

This clone appeared once. The chain has TRBV30 and TRBJ1-5; tentative D call: TRBD1 (5 bases). The CDR3 covers 13 residues. Trimming cost V 0 bases and J 4 bases, with 7 bases left between them. Germline loops: CDR1 GTSNPN, CDR2 SVGIG (reference sequence). DNA for the CDR3: TGTGCCTGGAGTGTGACAGATAATCAGCCCCAGCATTTT. Translating it yields CAWSVTDNQPQHF.

The rearrangement links TRBV10-2 to TRBJ2-6, with 7 bases aligning to TRBD2. J lost 2 bases, V lost 3 bases, and 7 bases had no gene match. CDR3 size: 17 residues. Germline CDR1 reads WSHSY; CDR2 reads SAAADI. The CDR3 DNA reads as TGCGCCAGCAGTGACCACTGGGGGGGTACTGGGGCCAACGTCCTGACTTTC. This sequence encodes CASSDHWGGTGANVLTF.

The chain couples TRBV7-9 to TRBJ2-1; TRBD2 aligns across 7 bases. V was clipped by 4 bases and J by 6 bases; unmatched bases: 6. CDR3 size: 14 residues. Germline V gene lookup returns CDR1 SEHNR and CDR2 FQNEAQ (reference sequence). The CDR3 region is CASSYGTNLNEQFF. The CDR3 nucleotides are TGTGCCAGCAGCTACGGGACTAACCTCAATGAGCAGTTCTTC.

V usage is TRBV25-1 and J usage is TRBJ1-3; D is unresolved. Per germline, CDR1 MGHDK and CDR2 SYGVNS. Deletions cut 4 bases from V and 1 base from J, with 8 bases between. The CDR3 contains 14 residues. The chain's CDR3 is CASSVGGSGNTIYF. In DNA form, the CDR3 reads TGTGCCAGCAGTGTGGGCGGGTCTGGAAACACCATATATTTT.

This chain links TRBV7-2 with TRBJ1-1; perhaps TRBD1 as D (6 bases). With 5 bases removed from V and 4 bases from J, the gap between germline ends came to 17 bases. Germline CDR1 and CDR2: SGHTA and FQGNSA. The length of the CDR3 is 15 residues. CDR3 sequence (DNA): TGTGCCAGCAGCCAAAGGGGTGCAGGGGCCACTGAAGCTTTCTTT. Translation: CASSQRGAGATEAFF.

This clone was detected once. The V and J genes are TRBV20-1 and TRBJ2-2, with D perhaps matching TRBD2 (5 bases). Per germline, CDR1 DFQATT and CDR2 SNEGSKA (reference sequence). The CDR3 sequence is 18 residues long. V was shortened by 3 bases and J by 6 bases, with 26 bases between the two germline ends. The DNA of the CDR3 is TGCAGTGCTAGTGACCATTTCCGGGCCGGGGTCCTTGCCGGGGAGCTGTTTTTT. This sequence encodes CSASDHFRAGVLAGELFF.

The chain has TRBV9 and TRBJ2-5, with 8 bases aligning to TRBD2. V was pared by 0 bases and J by 4 bases, with 5 bases of the junction left unmatched. CDR3 length equals 15 residues. Germline values: CDR1 SGDLS, CDR2 YYNGEE. The CDR3 loop is CASSVERGGSETQYF. DNA of the CDR3: TGTGCCAGCAGCGTAGAACGGGGGGGCTCAGAGACCCAGTACTTC.

This chain joins TRBV4-1 and TRBJ2-1, with TRBD2 matching 10 bases. The junction had 12 bases not matched to a gene; V was cut back by 3 bases and J by 7 bases. This CDR3 is built from 17 residues. Per germline, CDR1 MGHRA and CDR2 YSYEKL. CDR3 bases: TGCGCCAGCAGCCAGGGCTGGGGAGCGGGGGGGTATAATGAGCAGTTCTTC. Translated: CASSQGWGAGGYNEQFF.

The chain recombines TRBV3-1 (or the pseudogene TRBV3-2) with TRBJ1-2; maybe TRBD1 (6 bases). Trimming shortened V by 2 bases and J by 3 bases, and 13 bases separated the two germline ends. The germline CDR1 and CDR2 sequences are LGHDT and YNNKEL (reference sequence). CDR3 length: 15 amino acids. The DNA of the CDR3 is TGTGCCAGCAGCCAAATGAGGGGGATATACTATGGCTACACCTTC. Encoded protein: CASSQMRGIYYGYTF.

The rearrangement links TRBV19 to TRBJ2-7; D perhaps matches TRBD1 (6 bases). Germline V gives CDR1 LNHDA, CDR2 SQIVND (reference sequence). Trimming removed 4 bases at V and 3 bases at J, with 10 bases between. CDR3 length equals 13 residues. The CDR3 nucleotides are TGTGCCAGTAGTAGAGGGACATACTACGAGCAGTACTTC. Protein product: CASSRGTYYEQYF.

This rearrangement joins TRBV29-1 to TRBJ2-5; TRBD2 might be the D (6 bases). Looked up from germline, CDR1 is SQVTM and CDR2 is ANQGSEA. V lost 5 bases and J 6 bases, leaving 13 bases between the germline ends. This CDR3 contains 12 residues. The DNA for the CDR3 is TGCAGCGTTCTAGTCGGGGGTCAGACCCAGTACTTC. The encoded protein is CSVLVGGQTQYF.

The rearrangement uses TRBV29-1 and TRBJ1-5; TRBD1 is a possible D gene (6 bases). There are 12 residues in the CDR3. The V end was cut by 4 bases, the J end by 7 bases, with 11 bases between. Germline CDR1 and CDR2: SQVTM and ANQGSEA. In nucleotides, the CDR3 is TGCAGCGTTGGGGCAGGGGAGCAGCCCCAGCATTTT. The encoded protein is CSVGAGEQPQHF.

The chain combines TRBV25-1 with TRBJ1-1; TRBD1 agrees at 7 bases. This CDR3 has 13 amino acids. Germline values: CDR1 MGHDK, CDR2 SYGVNS. J gave up 3 bases and V 2 bases, and 0 bases lay outside the gene matches. The CDR3 sequence: CASSEQGDTEAFF. In DNA, the CDR3 is TGTGCCAGCAGTGAACAGGGGGACACTGAAGCTTTCTTT.

The chain carries TRBV2 and TRBJ2-2, with 7 positions matching TRBD1. The CDR3 totals 14 residues. Unmatched junction bases numbered 10, after V lost 9 bases and J lost 6 bases. Germline values: CDR1 SNHLY, CDR2 FYNNEI. This chain's CDR3 is CASDRTGKSGELFF. The DNA for the CDR3 is TGTGCCAGTGACCGGACAGGAAAATCCGGGGAGCTGTTTTTT.